What follows is one T cell receptor (beta chain) and its context. Two negative PCRs, clearance, or symptom resolution had been documented for recovered Cohort 3 donors. This entry belongs to a study of blood T cell repertoires in COVID-19. The CDR3 is 14 residues long. Germline V lookup: CDR1 MNHEY, CDR2 SVGAGI. The ends lost 2 bases at V and 5 bases at J; junction bases unmatched: 4. TCRdb keeps only in-frame clones here, not all; method: immunoSEQ multiplex PCR. The sample lists over 150,000 clones; approximately 84% were seen once. The chain has TRBV6-5 and TRBJ1-1; 8 bases are shared with TRBD1. The receptor was derived from a woman aged 45-65 years who had recovered from COVID-19. Sequenced input: PBMCs or T cells enriched from blood (not recorded which). The CDR3 loop reads CASSYGQGRTEAFF. The DNA for the CDR3 is TGTGCCAGCAGTTACGGACAGGGACGGACTGAAGCTTTCTTT.